This T cell receptor beta chain was found in a study of T-cell reconstitution after alpha-beta-depleted transplantation in children. This clonotype was recorded at least ten times. Unique molecular identifiers were used to barcode this TCRbeta library. TCRdb independently ran MiXCR on the PCR reads; one entry per CDR3 protein. The table lists roughly 400,000 distinct CDR3 sequences, over 20% of them singletons. The source was PBMCs from the stem cell graft donor, collected from the stem cell graft. The receptor's source is a human donor who donated a stem cell graft to a child with acute myeloid leukemia.

The CDR3 sequence: CSSLTGLNTEAFF. Written as DNA, the CDR3 is TGCAGCTCCTTGACAGGGTTGAACACTGAAGCTTTCTTT. The chain combines TRBV29-1 with TRBJ1-1; 7 bases agree with TRBD1. The CDR3 is made up of 13 amino acids. The J segment lost 0 bases and the V segment lost 8 bases, leaving 6 bases of the junction unmatched. Germline V gives CDR1 SQVTM, CDR2 ANQGSEA.